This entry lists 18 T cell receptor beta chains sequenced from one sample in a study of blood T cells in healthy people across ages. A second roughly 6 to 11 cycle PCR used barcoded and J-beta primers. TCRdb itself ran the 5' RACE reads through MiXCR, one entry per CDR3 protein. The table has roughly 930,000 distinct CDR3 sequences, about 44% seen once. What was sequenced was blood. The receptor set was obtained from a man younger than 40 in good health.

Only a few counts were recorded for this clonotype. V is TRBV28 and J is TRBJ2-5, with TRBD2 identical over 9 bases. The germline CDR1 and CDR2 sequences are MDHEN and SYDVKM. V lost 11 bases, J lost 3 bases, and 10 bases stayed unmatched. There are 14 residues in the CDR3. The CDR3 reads CAVRAGGAKETQYF. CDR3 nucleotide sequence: TGTGCCGTTCGTGCGGGGGGGGCCAAAGAGACCCAGTACTTC.

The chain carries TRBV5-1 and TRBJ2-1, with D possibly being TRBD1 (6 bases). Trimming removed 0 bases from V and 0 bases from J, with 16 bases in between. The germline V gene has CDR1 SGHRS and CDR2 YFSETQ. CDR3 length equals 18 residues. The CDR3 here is CASSLGTASLSSYNEQFF. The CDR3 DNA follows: TGCGCCAGCAGCTTGGGGACAGCGTCCCTTAGCTCCTACAATGAGCAGTTCTTC.

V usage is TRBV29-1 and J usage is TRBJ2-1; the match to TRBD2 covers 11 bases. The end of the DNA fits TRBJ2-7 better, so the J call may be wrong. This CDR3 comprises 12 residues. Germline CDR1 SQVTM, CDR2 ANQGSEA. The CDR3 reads CSVTSGSNEQYF. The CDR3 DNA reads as TGCAGCGTCACTAGCGGGAGTAATGAGCAGTACTTC.

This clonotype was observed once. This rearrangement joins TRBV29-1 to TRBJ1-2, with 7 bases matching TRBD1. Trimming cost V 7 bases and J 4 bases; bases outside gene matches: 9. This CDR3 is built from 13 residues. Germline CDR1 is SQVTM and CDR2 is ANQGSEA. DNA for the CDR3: TGCAGCGCTGGCCAGGGGGAAGGCTATGGCTACACCTTC. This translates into CSAGQGEGYGYTF.

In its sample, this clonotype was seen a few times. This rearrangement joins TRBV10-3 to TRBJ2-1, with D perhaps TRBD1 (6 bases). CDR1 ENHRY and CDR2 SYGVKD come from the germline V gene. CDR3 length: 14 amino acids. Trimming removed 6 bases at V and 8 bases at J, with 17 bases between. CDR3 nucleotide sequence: TGTGCCATCAGGGTACAGGGTAATTTAGATGAGCAGTTCTTC. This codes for CAIRVQGNLDEQFF.

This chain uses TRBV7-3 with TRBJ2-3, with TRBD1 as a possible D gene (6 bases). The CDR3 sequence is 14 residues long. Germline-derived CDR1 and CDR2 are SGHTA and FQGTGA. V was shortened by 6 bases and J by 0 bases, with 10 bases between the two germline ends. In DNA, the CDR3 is TGTGCCAGCAGTGTGGGACATAGCACAGATACGCAGTATTTT. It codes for CASSVGHSTDTQYF.

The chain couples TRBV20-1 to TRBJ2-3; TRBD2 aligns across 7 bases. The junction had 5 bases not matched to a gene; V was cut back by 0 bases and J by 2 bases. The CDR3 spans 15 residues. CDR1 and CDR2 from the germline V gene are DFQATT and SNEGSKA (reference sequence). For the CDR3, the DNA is TGCAGTGCTAGAGATTCGGGGACTAACACAGATACGCAGTATTTT. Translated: CSARDSGTNTDTQYF.

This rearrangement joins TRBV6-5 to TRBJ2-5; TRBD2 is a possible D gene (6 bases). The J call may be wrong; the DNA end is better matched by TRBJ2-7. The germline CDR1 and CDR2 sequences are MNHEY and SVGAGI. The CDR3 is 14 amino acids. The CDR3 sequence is CASSLGTAVYEQYF. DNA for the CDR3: TGTGCCAGCAGTCTCGGGACTGCAGTCTACGAGCAGTACTTC.

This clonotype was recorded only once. CDR3 sequence reads: CASSVPPGSPLHF. The CDR3 DNA sequence: TGTGCCAGCAGCGTCCCACCAGGTTCACCCCTCCACTTT. The chain recombines TRBV7-2 with TRBJ1-6; unclear D gene. Trimming removed 5 bases from V and 9 bases from J, with 11 bases in between. The germline V gene encodes CDR1 SGHTA and CDR2 FQGNSA. The CDR3 consists of 13 residues.

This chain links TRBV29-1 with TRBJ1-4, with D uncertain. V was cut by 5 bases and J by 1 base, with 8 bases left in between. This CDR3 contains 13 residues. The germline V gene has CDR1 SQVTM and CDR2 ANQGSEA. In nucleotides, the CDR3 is TGCAGCGTTTCAGATGTAACTAATGAAAAACTGTTTTTT. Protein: CSVSDVTNEKLFF.

The CDR3 here is CASSPPGPLNEKLFF. The DNA of the CDR3 is TGTGCCAGCAGTCCGCCGGGACCCCTTAATGAAAAACTGTTTTTT. The V call is TRBV27, the J call TRBJ1-4, with a tentative D call TRBD1 (5 bases). Germline V gene lookup returns CDR1 MNHEY and CDR2 SMNVEV (reference sequence). Trimming took 5 bases from V and 4 from J, leaving 14 bases between them. This CDR3 comprises 15 residues. Full variable domain (outside the CDR3, taken from reference TRBV27 and TRBJ1-4): EAQVTQNPRYLITVTGKKLTVTCSQNMNHEYMSWYRQDPGLGLRQIYYSMNVEVTDKGDVPEGYKVSRKEKRNFPLILESPSPNQTSLYFCASSPPGPLNEKLFFGSGTQLSVL.

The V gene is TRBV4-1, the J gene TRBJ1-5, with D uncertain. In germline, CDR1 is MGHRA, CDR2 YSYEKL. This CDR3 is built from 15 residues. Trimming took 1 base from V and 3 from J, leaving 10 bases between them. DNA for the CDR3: TGCGCCAGCAGCCAAGCACAGCCCTCCAATCAGCCCCAGCATTTT. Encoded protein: CASSQAQPSNQPQHF.

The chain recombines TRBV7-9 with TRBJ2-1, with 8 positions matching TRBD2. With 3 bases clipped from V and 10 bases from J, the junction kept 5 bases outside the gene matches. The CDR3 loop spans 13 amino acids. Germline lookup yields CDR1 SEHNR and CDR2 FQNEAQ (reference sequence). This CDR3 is CASSFSGGGEQFF. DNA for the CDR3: TGTGCCAGCAGCTTTTCCGGCGGGGGGGAGCAGTTCTTC.

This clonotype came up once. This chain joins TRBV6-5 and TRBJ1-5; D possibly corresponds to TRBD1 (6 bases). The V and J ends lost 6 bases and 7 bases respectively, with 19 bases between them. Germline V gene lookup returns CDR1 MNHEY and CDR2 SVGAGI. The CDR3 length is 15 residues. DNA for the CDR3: TGTGCCAGCAGGGACCTAGGGACATCAAGCCAGCCCCAGCATTTT. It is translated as CASRDLGTSSQPQHF.

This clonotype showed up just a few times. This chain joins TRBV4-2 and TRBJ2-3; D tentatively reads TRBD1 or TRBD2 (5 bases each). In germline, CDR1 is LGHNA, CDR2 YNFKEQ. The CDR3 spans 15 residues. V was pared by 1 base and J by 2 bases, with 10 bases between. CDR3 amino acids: CASSQVVGVTDTQYF. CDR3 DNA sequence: TGTGCCAGCAGCCAAGTAGTGGGGGTCACAGATACGCAGTATTTT.

The CDR3 reads CASSQDGSEGQINQPQHF. As DNA, the CDR3 is TGCGCCAGCAGCCAAGATGGATCCGAGGGACAGATTAATCAGCCCCAGCATTTT. The J gene is TRBJ1-5, the V gene TRBV4-3, with 7 bases that match TRBD1. Losses at the gene ends were 0 bases for V and 4 bases for J; bases not matched to a gene: 12. The CDR3 is 18 amino acids. Germline CDR1 LGHNA, CDR2 YSLEER.

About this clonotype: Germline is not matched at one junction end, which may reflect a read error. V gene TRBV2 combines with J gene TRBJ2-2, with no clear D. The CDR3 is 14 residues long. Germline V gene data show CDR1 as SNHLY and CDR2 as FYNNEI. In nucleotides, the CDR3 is TGTGCCGGCAGTGTTCTGCACAACACCGGGGAGCTGTTTTTT. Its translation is CAGSVLHNTGELFF. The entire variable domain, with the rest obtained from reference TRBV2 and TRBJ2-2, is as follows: EPEVTQTPSHQVTQMGQEVILRCVPISNHLYFYWYRQILGQKVEFLVSFYNNEISEKSEIFDDQFSVERPDGSNFTLKIRSTKLEDSAMYFCAGSVLHNTGELFFGEGSRLTVL.

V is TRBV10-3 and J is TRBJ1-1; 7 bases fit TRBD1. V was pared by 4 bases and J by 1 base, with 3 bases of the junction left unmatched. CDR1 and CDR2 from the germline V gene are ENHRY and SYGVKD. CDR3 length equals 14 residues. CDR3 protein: CAISGGTANTEAFF. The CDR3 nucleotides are TGTGCCATCAGTGGGGGGACAGCGAACACTGAAGCTTTCTTT.